Presented here are 5 T cell receptor beta chains from one specimen sequenced in a study of cytomegalovirus exposure and HLA in healthy donors (dated 2017 in TCRdb). Preparation of the library involved the immunoSEQ multiplex PCR assay. Here the immuneACCESS table is served through TCRdb, limited to in-frame sequences with V and J called. Missing clones are a known gap in these copies; in checked studies unresolved V genes cover under half, and the rest lacks a known reason. In all, the sample holds 60,000 to 90,000 clones, and 94% of those were seen once. The ten largest clones take up roughly 0.63% of the sample. The sequenced material came from PBMCs. The source of these receptors is a woman younger than 30 in good health and CMV-seronegative.

This rearrangement joins TRBV30 to TRBJ1-1; TRBD1 matches 10 bases. The CDR3 totals 15 residues. Germline CDR1 reads GTSNPN; CDR2 reads SVGIG (reference sequence). J gave up 3 bases and V 1 base, and 5 bases lay outside the gene matches. This CDR3 is CAWSGLTGGYTEAFF. CDR3 DNA: TGTGCCTGGAGTGGGCTGACAGGGGGCTACACTGAAGCTTTCTTT. The full variable domain, in which reference TRBV30 and TRBJ1-1 provide the parts outside the CDR3, is SQTIHQWPATLVQPVGSPLSLECTVEGTSNPNLYWYRQAAGRGLQLLFYSVGIGQISSEVPQNLSASRPQDRQFILSSKKLLLSDSGFYLCAWSGLTGGYTEAFFGQGTRLTVV.

The chain links TRBV10-1 to TRBJ2-7; TRBD1 matches 7 bases. The germline V gene has CDR1 WNHNN and CDR2 SYGVQD (reference sequence). V was pared by 7 bases and J by 5 bases, with 8 bases of the junction left unmatched. The CDR3 loop spans 13 amino acids. This chain's CDR3 is CASIVDRAHEQYF. CDR3 DNA: TGCGCCAGCATCGTAGACAGGGCGCACGAGCAGTACTTC.

The chain employs TRBV6-1 and TRBJ1-4; 7 bases align to TRBD1. Germline trimming cut 5 bases from V and 8 bases from J; bases unmatched to any gene: 8. The CDR3 has 14 residues. The germline V gene encodes CDR1 MNHNS and CDR2 SASEGT. The DNA for the CDR3 is TGTGCCAGCAGTCTCAGGGGGGCTGGGGAAAAACTGTTTTTT. As protein: CASSLRGAGEKLFF.

The chain carries TRBV18 and TRBJ1-4, with TRBD1 matching 8 bases. V gave up 3 bases and J gave up 5 bases; unmatched junction bases: 2. The germline CDR1 and CDR2 sequences are KGHSH and LQKENI. The CDR3 has 14 amino acids. Written as DNA, the CDR3 is TGTGCCAGCTCACCGGACAGGGTAAATGAAAAACTGTTTTTT. It is translated as CASSPDRVNEKLFF.

The CDR3 DNA reads TGTGCCAGCAGTTTGGCGAGGGGCGGGGCCTTCCGGGATGAGCAGTTCTTC. As protein: CASSLARGGAFRDEQFF. The chain employs TRBV28 and TRBJ2-1; a weak D match, TRBD2 (6 bases). The CDR3 length is 17 residues. From germline, CDR1 is MDHEN and CDR2 SYDVKM. Deletions cut 3 bases from V and 8 bases from J, with 23 bases between.